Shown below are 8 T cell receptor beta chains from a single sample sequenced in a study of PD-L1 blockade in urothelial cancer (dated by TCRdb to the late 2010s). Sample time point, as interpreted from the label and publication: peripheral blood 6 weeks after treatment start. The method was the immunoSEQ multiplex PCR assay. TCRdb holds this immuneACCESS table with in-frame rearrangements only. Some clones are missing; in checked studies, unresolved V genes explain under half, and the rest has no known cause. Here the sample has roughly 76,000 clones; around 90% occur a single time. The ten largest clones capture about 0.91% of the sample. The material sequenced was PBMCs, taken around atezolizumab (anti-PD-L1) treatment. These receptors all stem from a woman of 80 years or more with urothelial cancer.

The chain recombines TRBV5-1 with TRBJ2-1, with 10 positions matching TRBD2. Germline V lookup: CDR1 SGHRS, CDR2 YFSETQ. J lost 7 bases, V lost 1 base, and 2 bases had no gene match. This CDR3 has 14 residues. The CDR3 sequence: CASSLLTSGNEQFF. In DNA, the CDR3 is TGCGCCAGCAGCTTGTTGACTAGCGGGAATGAGCAGTTCTTC.

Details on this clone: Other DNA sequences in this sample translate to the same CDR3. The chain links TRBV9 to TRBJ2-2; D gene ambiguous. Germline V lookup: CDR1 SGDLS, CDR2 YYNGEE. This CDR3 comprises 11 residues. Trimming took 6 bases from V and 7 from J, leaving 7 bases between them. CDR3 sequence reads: CASNRDGELFF. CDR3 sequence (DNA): TGTGCCAGCAACAGAGACGGGGAGCTGTTTTTT.

This CDR3 is CASSLYAGALPEAFF. CDR3 in DNA: TGTGCCAGCAGCTTGTACGCAGGGGCGCTCCCTGAAGCTTTCTTT. The chain recombines TRBV5-6 with TRBJ1-1, with D tentatively TRBD1 (6 bases). This CDR3 has 15 residues. Germline CDR1 and CDR2: SGHDT and YYEEEE. V lost 1 base, J lost 6 bases, and 16 bases lay in between.

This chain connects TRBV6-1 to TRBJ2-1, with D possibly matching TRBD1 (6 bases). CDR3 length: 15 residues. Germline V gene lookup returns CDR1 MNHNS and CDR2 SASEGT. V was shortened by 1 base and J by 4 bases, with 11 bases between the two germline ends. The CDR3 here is CASSEGQDPYNEQFF. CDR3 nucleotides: TGTGCCAGCAGTGAAGGACAGGATCCTTACAATGAGCAGTTCTTC.

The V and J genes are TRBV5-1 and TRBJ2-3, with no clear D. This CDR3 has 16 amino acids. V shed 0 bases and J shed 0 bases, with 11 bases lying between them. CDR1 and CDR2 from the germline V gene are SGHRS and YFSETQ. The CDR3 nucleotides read TGCGCCAGCAGCTTGGCCCGCAGATCTAGCACAGATACGCAGTATTTT. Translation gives CASSLARRSSTDTQYF.

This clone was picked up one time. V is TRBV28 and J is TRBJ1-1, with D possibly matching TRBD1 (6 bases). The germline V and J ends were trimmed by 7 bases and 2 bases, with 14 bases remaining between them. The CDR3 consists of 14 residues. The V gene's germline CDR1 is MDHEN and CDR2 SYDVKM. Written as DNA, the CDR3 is TGTGCCAGCAAAGGAGGACAGACAAACACTGAAGCTTTCTTT. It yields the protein CASKGGQTNTEAFF.

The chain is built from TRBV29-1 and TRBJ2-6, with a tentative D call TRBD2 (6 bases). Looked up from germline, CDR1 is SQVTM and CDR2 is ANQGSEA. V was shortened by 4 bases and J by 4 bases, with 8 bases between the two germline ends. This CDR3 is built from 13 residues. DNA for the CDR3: TGCAGCGTTGGCGGGACGGGGGCCAACGTCCTGACTTTC. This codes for CSVGGTGANVLTF. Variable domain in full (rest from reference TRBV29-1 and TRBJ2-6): SAVISQKPSRDICQRGTSLTIQCQVDSQVTMMFWYRQQPGQSLTLIATANQGSEATYESGFVIDKFPISRPNLTFSTLTVSNMSPEDSSIYLCSVGGTGANVLTFGAGSRLTVL.

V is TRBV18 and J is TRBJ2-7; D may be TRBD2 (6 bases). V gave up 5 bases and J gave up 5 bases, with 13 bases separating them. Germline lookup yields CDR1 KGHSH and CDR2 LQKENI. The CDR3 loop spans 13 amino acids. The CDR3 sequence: CASSITGSDEQYF. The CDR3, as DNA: TGTGCCAGCTCAATCACCGGGAGCGACGAGCAGTACTTC.